This TCR beta chain came from a study of beta chain features in type 1 diabetes. Study-level points and caveats: Moderate yet significant TCRB CDR3 shortening was seen in Type 1 diabetes patients in all four CD4+ subsets.

The CDR3 length is 14 residues. V lost 0 bases to trimming and J lost 8 bases, with 10 bases between them. Germline CDR1 reads LGHNA; CDR2 reads YSLEER. A word on this clone: Its antigen is unidentified.

cDNA synthesis used the whole RNA isolate, giving expressed TCRB sequences. The assay was immunoSEQ multiplex PCR, and TCRdb's table has in-frame clones only and misses some. This sample has hundreds of thousands of clones, with roughly 13% found just once. Each sorted population was over 98% pure. This TCR derives from a man aged 18 to 35 with type 1 diabetes. The V gene is TRBV4-3, the J gene TRBJ1-4; D unresolved. The specimen was naive CD4+ T cells from blood. DNA of the CDR3: TGCGCCAGCAGCCAAGAGCAGTCACGGGAAAAACTGTTTTTT. It yields the protein CASSQEQSREKLFF.